One and the same sample provided the 27 T cell receptor beta chains below, sequenced in a study of T cell changes during pregnancy in multiple sclerosis. Profiled with immunoSEQ multiplex PCR; TCRdb holds only in-frame clones, not every one. The sample carries just over 30,000 clones, 87% recorded once. The sequencing used CD8+ T cells from peripheral blood mononuclear cells, collected in the first trimester of pregnancy. These receptors were taken from a female donor with multiple sclerosis, enrolled in a pregnancy study.

The chain is built from TRBV27 and TRBJ1-1; D perhaps matches TRBD1 (5 bases). The CDR3 covers 15 residues. Per germline, CDR1 MNHEY and CDR2 SMNVEV (reference sequence). V lost 5 bases, J lost 0 bases, and 13 bases lay in between. CDR3 in amino acids: CASSPPDRMNTEAFF. CDR3 sequence (DNA): TGTGCCAGCAGTCCCCCTGACAGAATGAACACTGAAGCTTTCTTT.

The CDR3 protein is CAIRGQASSYNEQFF. The CDR3 coding sequence is TGTGCCATCAGGGGACAGGCGAGCTCCTACAATGAGCAGTTCTTC. This chain joins TRBV10-3 and TRBJ2-1, with 8 nucleotides matching TRBD1. With 6 bases clipped from V and 0 bases from J, the junction kept 4 bases outside the gene matches. This CDR3 is 15 amino acids long. CDR1 and CDR2 (germline): ENHRY, SYGVKD.

The rearrangement uses TRBV12-5 and TRBJ1-2; D uncertain. The CDR3 consists of 13 residues. The germline V gene has CDR1 LGHNT and CDR2 FRNRAP. The ends were cut back, 5 bases at V and 1 base at J, with 8 bases in the middle. The CDR3 region has the DNA TGTGCTAGTGGTGTGAGGGTTAACTATGGCTACACCTTC. Its protein is CASGVRVNYGYTF.

The chain uses TRBV28 and TRBJ1-5; TRBD1 agrees at 7 bases. The V gene's germline CDR1 is MDHEN and CDR2 SYDVKM. The CDR3 runs 15 residues. Losses at the gene ends were 3 bases for V and 4 bases for J; bases not matched to a gene: 6. The CDR3 region is CASSFHGQENQPQHF. The CDR3, as DNA: TGTGCCAGCAGTTTCCATGGACAGGAAAATCAGCCCCAGCATTTT.

This clone has just one count. CDR3 in amino acids: CASSQDLAGEQETQYF. DNA of the CDR3: TGCGCCAGCAGCCAAGATCTAGCGGGGGAACAAGAGACCCAGTACTTC. The chain employs TRBV4-3 and TRBJ2-5; TRBD2 matches at 10 bases. Germline-derived CDR1 and CDR2 are LGHNA and YSLEER. CDR3 size: 16 residues. The V segment lost 0 bases and the J segment 2 bases; nucleotides outside the gene matches: 3.

The chain's CDR3 is CASSLLMGARAEAFF. DNA of the CDR3: TGTGCCAGCAGCTTGCTGATGGGGGCGCGAGCTGAAGCTTTCTTT. The chain is built from TRBV11-3 and TRBJ1-1; weak D call: TRBD1 (6 bases). The CDR3 is 15 amino acids. Germline CDR1 SGHNT, CDR2 YENEEA. V was shortened by 3 bases and J by 6 bases, with 17 bases between the two germline ends.

The gene calls are TRBV9 and TRBJ2-1, with D possibly TRBD2 on 7 matching bases. This CDR3 spans 15 amino acids. Trimming removed 4 bases from V and 7 bases from J, with 18 bases in between. Germline-derived CDR1 and CDR2 are SGDLS and YYNGEE. CDR3 loop: CASSPQWEGGNEQFF. Here the CDR3 DNA reads TGTGCCAGCAGCCCGCAGTGGGAGGGGGGGAATGAGCAGTTCTTC. The complete variable domain, with remaining parts taken from reference TRBV9 and TRBJ2-1, reads DSGVTQTPKHLITATGQRVTLRCSPRSGDLSVYWYQQSLDQGLQFLIQYYNGEERAKGNILERFSAQQFPDLHSELNLSSLELGDSALYFCASSPQWEGGNEQFFGPGTRLTVL.

This sequence joins TRBV23-1 and TRBJ2-2, with no clear D. TRBV23-1 is given ORF status, its function remaining uncertain. V dropped 11 bases and J dropped 4 bases, with 23 bases sitting between them. The CDR3 contains 16 residues. The CDR3 region has the DNA TGCGCCGACCGAAAACGCATAGACACGTCCACCGGGGAGCTGTTTTTT. As protein: CADRKRIDTSTGELFF.

The rearrangement joins TRBV4-3 to TRBJ1-6; D gene ambiguous. The CDR3 sequence is 15 residues long. Germline assignment: CDR1 LGHNA and CDR2 YSLEER. V was pared by 4 bases and J by 0 bases, with 7 bases between. DNA of the CDR3: TGCGCCAGCAGCCCGTCTAGCTCCTATAATTCACCCCTCCACTTT. Translating it yields CASSPSSSYNSPLHF.

By share, this clone counts as medium-sized. The rearrangement links TRBV7-2 to TRBJ2-7, with TRBD1 as a possible D gene (6 bases). Trimming shortened V by 5 bases and J by 4 bases, and 12 bases separated the two germline ends. Germline loops: CDR1 SGHTA, CDR2 FQGNSA. The CDR3 is 13 residues long. The CDR3 DNA sequence: TGTGCCAGCAGCACGGGACATTGGTACGAGCAGTACTTC. The encoded protein is CASSTGHWYEQYF.

V and J are TRBV27 and TRBJ2-1; 12 positions agree with TRBD2. Germline V gives CDR1 MNHEY, CDR2 SMNVEV (reference sequence). V lost 6 bases to trimming and J lost 9 bases; unmatched junction nucleotides: 9. This CDR3 has 15 amino acids. CDR3 amino acids: CASRQGTSGSSEQFF. CDR3 DNA sequence: TGTGCCAGCAGACAAGGGACTAGCGGGTCGAGTGAGCAGTTCTTC.

This chain links TRBV4-1 with TRBJ2-7; the match to TRBD1 covers 9 bases. This CDR3 spans 15 amino acids. Unmatched junction bases numbered 7, after V lost 4 bases and J lost 3 bases. Germline values: CDR1 MGHRA, CDR2 YSYEKL. The CDR3 nucleotides are TGCGCCAGCAGCCTTCGACAGGGGGGAATCTACGAGCAGTACTTC. It yields the protein CASSLRQGGIYEQYF.

V and J are TRBV21-1 and TRBJ2-7; whether TRBD2, the table's D call, matches the DNA was not checked. TRBV21-1 is a pseudogene segment. The CDR3 has 18 residues. The CDR3 loop reads CASSKEVFSGVSSYEQYF. The DNA for the CDR3 is TGTGCCAGCAGCAAAGAAGTTTTTTCGGGAGTAAGCTCCTACGAGCAGTACTTC.

The V call is TRBV6-6, the J call TRBJ1-2; 7 bases align to TRBD1. The CDR3 covers 12 residues. Germline CDR1 and CDR2: MNHNY and SVGAGI (reference sequence). V was pared by 2 bases and J by 6 bases, with 0 bases of the junction left unmatched. CDR3 in DNA: TGTGCCAGCAGTTACACAGGGGATGGCTACACCTTC. It encodes CASSYTGDGYTF.

The chain uses TRBV29-1 and TRBJ2-3, with D unclear. Germline-derived CDR1 and CDR2 are SQVTM and ANQGSEA. Between the trimmed V and J ends, which lost 3 bases and 2 bases, there was a span of 12 bases. The CDR3 spans 14 residues. The CDR3: CSVDWRSTTDTQYF. The CDR3 nucleotides are TGCAGCGTTGATTGGCGGAGCACCACAGATACGCAGTATTTT.

The J gene is TRBJ1-5, the V gene TRBV27; unclear D gene. The CDR3 covers 14 residues. Trimming took off 4 bases at V and 3 bases at J, with 10 bases between the two ends. Germline-derived CDR1 and CDR2 are MNHEY and SMNVEV (reference sequence). The CDR3 is CASSSQDPNQPQHF. CDR3 sequence (DNA): TGTGCCAGCAGTTCCCAGGATCCCAATCAGCCCCAGCATTTT.

The chain is built from TRBV15 and TRBJ1-2, with unresolved D. The CDR3 has 13 amino acids. Between the trimmed V and J ends, which lost 8 bases and 3 bases, there was a span of 13 bases. The germline V gene encodes CDR1 LNHNV and CDR2 YYDKDF (reference sequence). DNA of the CDR3: TGTGCCACCCGGGAGGGCGGGGACTATGGCTACACCTTC. It codes for CATREGGDYGYTF.

This clone appeared many times. This chain connects TRBV27 to TRBJ1-1; D is uncertain. V lost 0 bases, J lost 7 bases, and 9 bases lay in between. The CDR3 is made up of 13 amino acids. Germline-derived CDR1 and CDR2 are MNHEY and SMNVEV (reference sequence). The CDR3 DNA reads TGTGCCAGCAGTTTATCGATTGGCAGTGAAGCTTTCTTT. This sequence encodes CASSLSIGSEAFF.

The J gene is TRBJ2-1, the V gene TRBV6-4, with TRBD2 identical over 13 bases. Germline assignment: CDR1 MRHNA and CDR2 SNTAGT. The CDR3 loop spans 15 amino acids. V lost 2 bases and J lost 8; bases outside the gene matches: 3. The CDR3 DNA reads as TGTGCCAGCAGTGACCGGACTAGCGGGAGCGATGAGCAGTTCTTC. Protein: CASSDRTSGSDEQFF.

V and J are TRBV7-3 and TRBJ1-5; possible D gene TRBD1, 5 bases. The CDR3 totals 15 residues. CDR1 is SGHTA, CDR2 FQGTGA, per germline. Between the trimmed V and J ends, which lost 2 bases and 4 bases, there was a span of 12 bases. DNA of the CDR3: TGTGCCAGCAGCTTAGGCCCAGGGCTAAATCAGCCCCAGCATTTT. Its protein product is CASSLGPGLNQPQHF.

The J gene is TRBJ2-1, the V gene TRBV7-9, with 7 bases lining up with TRBD2. The CDR3 loop spans 15 amino acids. V shed 4 bases, J shed 0 bases, and the junction held 3 bases outside the gene matches. The germline V gene encodes CDR1 SEHNR and CDR2 FQNEAQ (reference sequence). The CDR3 reads CASSSSGGSYNEQFF. CDR3 in DNA: TGTGCCAGCAGCTCTTCGGGAGGCTCCTACAATGAGCAGTTCTTC.

V is TRBV5-1 and J is TRBJ1-1; D gene ambiguous. Deletions cut 6 bases from V and 3 bases from J, with 12 bases between. This CDR3 contains 13 residues. CDR1 is SGHRS, CDR2 YFSETQ, per germline. Here the CDR3 DNA reads TGCGCCAGCAAGGAGGCGACGTACACTGAAGCTTTCTTT. Protein sequence: CASKEATYTEAFF.

This rearrangement joins TRBV28 to TRBJ1-1, with a tentative D call TRBD1 (6 bases). The germline V gene has CDR1 MDHEN and CDR2 SYDVKM. The CDR3 is 14 amino acids. Trimming took off 5 bases at V and 6 bases at J, with 16 bases between the two ends. This CDR3 is CASSETGITPEAFF. CDR3 sequence (DNA): TGTGCCAGCAGTGAGACAGGCATCACACCTGAAGCTTTCTTT.

J is TRBJ1-1 and V is TRBV15, with TRBD1 as a possible D gene (6 bases). The CDR3 totals 15 residues. Germline values: CDR1 LNHNV, CDR2 YYDKDF (reference sequence). With 4 bases removed from V and 6 bases from J, the gap between germline ends came to 18 bases. CDR3 residues: CATSKEQGPSAEAFF. The CDR3 DNA sequence: TGTGCCACCAGCAAAGAACAGGGTCCATCTGCTGAAGCTTTCTTT.

V is TRBV5-4 and J is TRBJ2-5, with 13 bases matching TRBD2. Per germline, CDR1 SGHNT and CDR2 YYREEE (reference sequence). This CDR3 region has 16 residues. J gave up 5 bases and V 0 bases, and 4 bases lay outside the gene matches. The CDR3 DNA reads as TGTGCCAGCAGCTTGGGGACTAGCGGGAGTGGGGAGACCCAGTACTTC. Encoded protein: CASSLGTSGSGETQYF.

J is TRBJ2-7 and V is TRBV9; 9 positions match TRBD2. The CDR3 is 14 residues long. Germline trimming cut 4 bases from V and 3 bases from J; bases unmatched to any gene: 5. CDR1 is SGDLS, CDR2 YYNGEE, per germline. CDR3 loop: CASSRTSGYYEQYF. The CDR3 coding sequence is TGTGCCAGCAGCCGCACTAGCGGGTACTACGAGCAGTACTTC.

The CDR3 sequence: CASSGNRGYPTDTQYF. The CDR3 region has the DNA TGTGCCAGCAGTGGGAACAGGGGGTACCCCACAGATACGCAGTATTTT. J is TRBJ2-3 and V is TRBV27; 8 nucleotides match TRBD1. Germline lookup yields CDR1 MNHEY and CDR2 SMNVEV (reference sequence). This CDR3 spans 16 amino acids. V gave up 5 bases and J gave up 2 bases; unmatched junction bases: 9.